The 27 T cell receptor beta chains below come from one sample, sequenced in a study of long-term antiretroviral therapy in people with HIV. The run of the v3.0 immunoSEQ assay was at survey level. The protocol was immunoSEQ multiplex PCR, while the TCRdb copy is restricted to in-frame clones and leaves out a portion. Altogether about 36,000 clones are present, approximately 80% being singletons, with the ten largest covering roughly 5.2%. The sequencing here drew on unsorted PBMCs, taken 3.4 years after starting antiretroviral therapy. The receptor set was obtained from a man younger than 45 with HIV.

This chain links TRBV7-2 with TRBJ2-7; D may correspond to TRBD1 or TRBD2 (5 bases each). Germline CDR1 SGHTA, CDR2 FQGNSA. This CDR3 contains 14 residues. Trimming shortened V by 1 base and J by 5 bases, and 12 bases separated the two germline ends. This CDR3 reads CASSLGDHRDEQYF. The CDR3 DNA sequence: TGTGCCAGCAGCTTAGGGGACCACCGGGACGAGCAGTACTTC.

This chain links TRBV15 with TRBJ1-2; tentative D call: TRBD1 (6 bases). The CDR3 has 14 amino acids. Looked up from germline, CDR1 is LNHNV and CDR2 is YYDKDF (reference sequence). Trimming took off 2 bases at V and 3 bases at J, with 10 bases between the two ends. CDR3 protein: CATSRTGTDYGYTF. CDR3 bases: TGTGCCACCAGCAGAACAGGGACGGACTATGGCTACACCTTC.

V gene TRBV18 combines with J gene TRBJ2-3; 11 bases align to TRBD2. This CDR3 region has 19 residues. Looked up from germline, CDR1 is KGHSH and CDR2 is LQKENI. The ends lost 2 bases at V and 1 base at J; junction bases unmatched: 11. The CDR3 sequence: CASSPNPPLLAGGTDTQYF. DNA of the CDR3: TGTGCCAGCTCACCAAACCCCCCCTTACTAGCGGGAGGCACAGATACGCAGTATTTT.

CDR3 sequence reads: CASSQVAGNYEQYF. The DNA of the CDR3 is TGCGCCAGCAGCCAAGTAGCGGGAAACTACGAGCAGTACTTC. V is TRBV4-1 and J is TRBJ2-7; 8 bases align to TRBD2. CDR3 length equals 14 residues. V lost 1 base to trimming and J lost 3 bases; unmatched junction nucleotides: 2. The germline CDR1 and CDR2 sequences are MGHRA and YSYEKL.

The rearrangement links TRBV10-3 to TRBJ1-1; maybe TRBD1 (5 bases). The CDR3 sequence is 17 residues long. Trimming shortened V by 0 bases and J by 1 base, and 15 bases separated the two germline ends. Germline V CDR1 and CDR2: ENHRY, SYGVKD. DNA for the CDR3: TGTGCCATCAGTGAGTCTGGGACGGTTGAGGGGAACACTGAAGCTTTCTTT. Its protein is CAISESGTVEGNTEAFF.

In this sample, this clone turned up once. This rearrangement joins TRBV6-5 to TRBJ2-7, with 9 bases aligning to TRBD2. Germline V gene lookup returns CDR1 MNHEY and CDR2 SVGAGI. V was pared by 0 bases and J by 4 bases, with 7 bases of the junction left unmatched. The CDR3 extends over 16 amino acids. CDR3 sequence: CASSYSIAGAGYEQYF. The CDR3 nucleotides read TGTGCCAGCAGTTACTCGATAGCGGGAGCCGGATACGAGCAGTACTTC.

The V gene is TRBV28, the J gene TRBJ1-5; TRBD1 agrees at 12 bases. The CDR3 is made up of 17 amino acids. CDR1 and CDR2 (germline): MDHEN, SYDVKM. After removal of 8 bases from V and 0 bases from J, the junction contained 8 bases not matched to a gene. DNA for the CDR3: TGTGCCAGCGCCGGGACAGGGGGCCTTCTTAGCAATCAGCCCCAGCATTTT. It specifies CASAGTGGLLSNQPQHF.

In this sample, this clone turned up a few times. V and J are TRBV18 and TRBJ2-7; TRBD1 matches 7 bases. V lost 2 bases, J lost 2 bases, and 0 bases stayed unmatched. This CDR3 contains 13 residues. Germline loops: CDR1 KGHSH, CDR2 LQKENI. This chain's CDR3 is CASSPGTAYEQYF. The CDR3 bases are TGTGCCAGCTCACCAGGGACAGCCTACGAGCAGTACTTC.

This clone showed up just a few times. This chain joins TRBV28 and TRBJ2-7; no clear D gene. Germline loops: CDR1 MDHEN, CDR2 SYDVKM. V shed 2 bases and J shed 0 bases, with 8 bases lying between them. The CDR3 consists of 14 residues. The CDR3 loop is CASSLLTRSYEQYF. As DNA, the CDR3 is TGTGCCAGCAGTTTACTCACTCGCTCCTACGAGCAGTACTTC.

This chain connects TRBV9 to TRBJ2-1; a weak D match, TRBD2 (6 bases). V was clipped by 4 bases and J by 3 bases, with 14 bases between them. The germline V gene encodes CDR1 SGDLS and CDR2 YYNGEE. CDR3 length: 15 residues. The CDR3 sequence is CASSPPAGIYNEQFF. In nucleotides, the CDR3 is TGTGCCAGCAGCCCCCCAGCGGGTATCTACAATGAGCAGTTCTTC.

This sequence joins TRBV4-3 and TRBJ1-2; D is perhaps TRBD1 (6 bases). V shed 0 bases and J shed 7 bases, with 18 bases lying between them. Germline assignment: CDR1 LGHNA and CDR2 YSLEER. CDR3 length: 16 residues. The CDR3 nucleotides are TGCGCCAGCAGCCAAGATATGGGGGCGCAAAATCTTGGCTACACCTTC. Its translation is CASSQDMGAQNLGYTF.

In its sample, this clone was seen once. The chain uses TRBV4-1 and TRBJ1-1, with D unclear. The length of the CDR3 is 17 residues. Trimming left V 1 base short and J 5 bases short, with 20 bases between. CDR1 and CDR2 from the germline V gene are MGHRA and YSYEKL. The CDR3 region is CASSQVPGVGVRTEAFF. The CDR3 bases are TGCGCCAGCAGCCAAGTTCCCGGAGTAGGCGTTCGGACTGAAGCTTTCTTT.

V is TRBV7-2 and J is TRBJ1-2; TRBD1 might be the D (5 bases). V was trimmed by 5 bases and J by 12 bases, leaving 16 bases between them. From germline, CDR1 is SGHTA and CDR2 FQGNSA. This CDR3 has 12 amino acids. CDR3 sequence reads: CASSPGAGSNTF. DNA of the CDR3: TGTGCCAGCAGCCCCGGGGCAGGGTCGAACACCTTC.

This clone has only a few counts. The V and J genes are TRBV19 and TRBJ1-5, with D perhaps TRBD1 (6 bases). Trimming stripped 2 bases from V and 7 bases from J, with 15 bases between. The CDR3 spans 15 residues. CDR1 is LNHDA, CDR2 SQIVND, per germline (reference sequence). The CDR3 nucleotides are TGTGCCAGTAGTATAACGGGGGGCTGGGGGCAGCCCCAGCATTTT. As protein: CASSITGGWGQPQHF.

The chain couples TRBV11-2 to TRBJ1-2, with D unresolved. V gave up 5 bases and J gave up 7 bases, with 17 bases separating them. CDR3 length: 14 amino acids. Germline assignment: CDR1 SGHAT and CDR2 FQNNGV. The CDR3 sequence is CASSTGPTMGGYTF. CDR3 sequence (DNA): TGTGCCAGCAGCACCGGGCCAACAATGGGTGGCTACACCTTC.

J is TRBJ2-7 and V is TRBV10-1, with TRBD1 as a possible D gene (6 bases). Trimming took 6 bases from V and 7 from J, leaving 22 bases between them. Germline loops: CDR1 WNHNN, CDR2 SYGVQD (reference sequence). The CDR3 is 15 residues long. The CDR3 spells CASSATGCQSREQYF. DNA for the CDR3: TGCGCCAGCAGCGCTACAGGGTGTCAGTCGCGGGAGCAGTACTTC.

This clone came up once. The chain uses TRBV2 and TRBJ1-5, with a weak D call TRBD1 (5 bases). Germline lookup yields CDR1 SNHLY and CDR2 FYNNEI. There are 14 residues in the CDR3. Trimming removed 4 bases at V and 3 bases at J, with 10 bases between. CDR3 loop: CASSGTGFNQPQHF. The DNA for the CDR3 is TGTGCCAGCAGTGGAACAGGCTTCAATCAGCCCCAGCATTTT.

This rearrangement joins TRBV5-1 to TRBJ2-3; TRBD2 aligns across 10 bases. Germline V lookup: CDR1 SGHRS, CDR2 YFSETQ. The V segment lost 6 bases and the J segment 7 bases; nucleotides outside the gene matches: 8. The CDR3 loop spans 14 amino acids. CDR3 in amino acids: CASMQSGRGYTQYF. As DNA, the CDR3 is TGCGCCAGCATGCAAAGCGGGAGGGGGTATACGCAGTATTTT.

The chain joins TRBV28 to TRBJ2-3; D call uncertain. CDR3 length: 15 amino acids. Germline V gives CDR1 MDHEN, CDR2 SYDVKM. Trimming pared 6 bases from V and 0 bases from J, leaving 13 bases between. CDR3 DNA sequence: TGTGCCAGCAGGTCTGGCGGATCAAGCACAGATACGCAGTATTTT. This codes for CASRSGGSSTDTQYF.

On this clone: Other DNA sequences from this sample encode an identical CDR3 as well. The gene calls are TRBV5-6 and TRBJ2-5; 7 bases map to TRBD1. From germline, CDR1 is SGHDT and CDR2 YYEEEE. Trimming removed 1 base from V and 4 bases from J; junction bases left unmatched: 1. This CDR3 has 13 residues. CDR3 sequence reads: CASSLRTGETQYF. The CDR3 DNA sequence: TGTGCCAGCAGCTTGAGGACAGGAGAGACCCAGTACTTC.

The chain combines TRBV4-1 with TRBJ1-5; D unresolved. The CDR3 spans 14 residues. Between the trimmed V and J ends, which lost 0 bases and 7 bases, there was a span of 10 bases. CDR1 MGHRA and CDR2 YSYEKL come from the germline V gene. CDR3 nucleotides: TGCGCCAGCAGCCAAGATACCGGGTACCAGCCCCAGCATTTT. Protein sequence: CASSQDTGYQPQHF.

V usage is TRBV29-1 and J usage is TRBJ2-1, with TRBD2 identical over 12 bases. V was pared by 5 bases and J by 5 bases, with 7 bases of the junction left unmatched. CDR1 SQVTM and CDR2 ANQGSEA come from the germline V gene. This CDR3 is built from 15 residues. CDR3 sequence (DNA): TGCAGCGTTAGAGGGACTAGCGGGTCAAACAATGAGCAGTTCTTC. Residues: CSVRGTSGSNNEQFF.

V gene TRBV11-2 combines with J gene TRBJ2-3; maybe TRBD2 (5 bases). The CDR3 runs 18 residues. Germline CDR1 SGHAT, CDR2 FQNNGV. V was pared by 4 bases and J by 0 bases, with 20 bases between. The CDR3 region is CASSSDFTLHFSTDTQYF. The CDR3 coding sequence is TGTGCCAGCAGCTCGGACTTTACTTTACATTTTAGCACAGATACGCAGTATTTT.

This chain connects TRBV28 to TRBJ2-2, with D unresolved. V dropped 2 bases and J dropped 7 bases, with 2 bases sitting between them. Germline CDR1 reads MDHEN; CDR2 reads SYDVKM. The CDR3 is 11 residues long. The CDR3 loop reads CASSLLGELFF. The CDR3 bases are TGTGCCAGCAGTTTACTCGGGGAGCTGTTTTTT. Full variable domain (missing parts from reference TRBV28 and TRBJ2-2): DVKVTQSSRYLVKRTGEKVFLECVQDMDHENMFWYRQDPGLGLRLIYFSYDVKMKEKGDIPEGYSVSREKKERFSLILESASTNQTSMYLCASSLLGELFFGEGSRLTVL.

The chain uses TRBV5-6 and TRBJ2-5, with a weak D call TRBD1 (6 bases). V was trimmed by 4 bases and J by 2 bases, leaving 15 bases between them. Germline assignment: CDR1 SGHDT and CDR2 YYEEEE. This CDR3 has 15 amino acids. In DNA form, the CDR3 reads TGTGCCAGCAGCCTGCGGACAGACGGGCAAGAGACCCAGTACTTC. It is translated as CASSLRTDGQETQYF.

This chain links TRBV7-8 with TRBJ2-1; D possibly corresponds to TRBD2 (6 bases). The germline V gene encodes CDR1 SGHVS and CDR2 FQNEAQ. The CDR3 totals 16 residues. V was trimmed by 5 bases and J by 7 bases, leaving 21 bases between them. CDR3 nucleotides: TGTGCCAGCAGCCCGGTCCGGGGGAGACCGGGGAATGAGCAGTTCTTC. Translation: CASSPVRGRPGNEQFF.

The chain couples TRBV9 to TRBJ2-1; 9 bases match TRBD1. Looked up from germline, CDR1 is SGDLS and CDR2 is YYNGEE. CDR3 length: 15 residues. With V trimmed by 0 bases and J by 5 bases, 3 bases remained unmatched. The CDR3 sequence is CASSVGGTGHNEQFF. CDR3 nucleotides: TGTGCCAGCAGCGTAGGGGGGACAGGGCACAATGAGCAGTTCTTC.